This record looks at one T cell receptor (beta chain) sequence and its context. Its antigen is as yet unknown. This sequence may be a read error, since a much larger clone differs from it by one base. The same CDR3 also results from other DNA sequences found in this sample. Unsorted PBMC DNA sequencing spanned ten immunoSEQ deep assay plates. TCRdb's copy holds only in-frame clones and misses some; the assay was immunoSEQ multiplex PCR. The table records over 400,000 clones, roughly 80% of them present only once. The data stem from a study of shared clonotypes between healthy human individuals. This CDR3 has 12 residues. V was shortened by 5 bases and J by 0 bases, with 4 bases between the two germline ends. CDR1 is SGDLS, CDR2 YYNGEE, per germline. The study, taken as a whole, reports: In having few donors, the study represented limited genetic and exposure-history diversity.

Source material: PBMCs. This chain links TRBV9 with TRBJ2-3, with D hard to call. The clonotype comes from a woman between 40 and 50 years old in good health. Some clones in this sample may be carry-over from other donors' samples. The CDR3 here is CASSPSTDTQYF. The CDR3 DNA is TGTGCCAGCAGTCCTAGCACAGATACGCAGTATTTT.